This entry is about one T cell receptor beta chain. The antigen remains undetermined. Since all of the isolated RNA was reverse transcribed, expressed TCRB transcripts were what got sequenced. This table comes from immunoSEQ multiplex PCR, and its TCRdb copy is limited to in-frame clones, with some not included. The sample has under 800,000 clones; about 16% are singletons. The data stem from a study of beta chain features in type 1 diabetes. Study as a whole: Approximately 100 million sorted cells were examined across all samples. Study-level points and caveats: Using cDNA template may skew counts toward highly expressing activated cells.

The CDR3 runs to 16 residues. The V gene's germline CDR1 is SGDLS and CDR2 YYNGEE. The sequence derives from a man aged 18 to 30 in good health. The sequencing input was naive CD4+ T cells from blood. V is TRBV9 and J is TRBJ2-5; 9 nucleotides agree with TRBD1. The J call may be faulty, since TRBJ2-7 better matches the DNA end. The CDR3 nucleotides are TGTGCCAGCAGCCCGGCCGGGACAGGGAGCTCCTACGAGCAGTACTTC. Its translation is CASSPAGTGSSYEQYF.